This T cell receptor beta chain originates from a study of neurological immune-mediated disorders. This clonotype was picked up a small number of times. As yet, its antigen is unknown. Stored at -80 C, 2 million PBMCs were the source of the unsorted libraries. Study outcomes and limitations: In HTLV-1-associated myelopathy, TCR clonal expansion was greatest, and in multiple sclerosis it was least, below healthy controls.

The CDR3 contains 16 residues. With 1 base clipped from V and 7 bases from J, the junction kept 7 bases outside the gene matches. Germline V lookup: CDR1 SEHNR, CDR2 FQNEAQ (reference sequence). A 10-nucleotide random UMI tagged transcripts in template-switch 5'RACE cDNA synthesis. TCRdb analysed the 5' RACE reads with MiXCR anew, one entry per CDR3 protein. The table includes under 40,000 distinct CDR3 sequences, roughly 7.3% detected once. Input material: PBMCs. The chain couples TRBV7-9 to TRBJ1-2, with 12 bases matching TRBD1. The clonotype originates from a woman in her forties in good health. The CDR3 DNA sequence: TGTGCCAGCAGCTTAGGGGGGGACAGGGGGCGCGGTGGCTACACCTTC. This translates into CASSLGGDRGRGGYTF. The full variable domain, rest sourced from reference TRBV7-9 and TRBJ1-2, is DTGVSQNPRHKITKRGQNVTFRCDPISEHNRLYWYRQTLGQGPEFLTYFQNEAQLEKSRLLSDRFSAERPKGSFSTLEIQRTEQGDSAMYLCASSLGGDRGRGGYTFGSGTRLTVV.